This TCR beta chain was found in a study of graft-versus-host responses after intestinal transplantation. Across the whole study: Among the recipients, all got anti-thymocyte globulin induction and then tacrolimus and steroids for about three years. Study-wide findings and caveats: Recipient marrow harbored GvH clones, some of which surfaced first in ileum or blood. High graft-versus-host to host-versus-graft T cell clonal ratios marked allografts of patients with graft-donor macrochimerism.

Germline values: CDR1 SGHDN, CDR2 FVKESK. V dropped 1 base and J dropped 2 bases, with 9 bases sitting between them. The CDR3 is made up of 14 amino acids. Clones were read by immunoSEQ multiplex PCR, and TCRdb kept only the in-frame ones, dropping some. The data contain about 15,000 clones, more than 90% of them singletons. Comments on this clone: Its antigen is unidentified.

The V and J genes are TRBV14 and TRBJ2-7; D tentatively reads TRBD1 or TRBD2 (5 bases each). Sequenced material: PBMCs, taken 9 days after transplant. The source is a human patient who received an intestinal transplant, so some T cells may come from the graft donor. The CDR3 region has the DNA TGTGCCAGCAGCCAAGGCCAGGGACCCTACGAGCAGTACTTC. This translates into CASSQGQGPYEQYF.